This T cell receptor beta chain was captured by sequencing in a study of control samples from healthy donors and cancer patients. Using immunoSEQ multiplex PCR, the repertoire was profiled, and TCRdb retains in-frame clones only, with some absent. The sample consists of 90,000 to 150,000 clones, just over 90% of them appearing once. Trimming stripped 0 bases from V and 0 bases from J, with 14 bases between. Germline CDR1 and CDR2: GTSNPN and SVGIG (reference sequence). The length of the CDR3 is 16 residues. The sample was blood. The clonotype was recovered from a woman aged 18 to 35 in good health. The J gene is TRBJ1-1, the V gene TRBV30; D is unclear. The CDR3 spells CAWSVHRFDLNTEAFF. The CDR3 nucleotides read TGTGCCTGGAGTGTACATCGGTTTGACCTGAACACTGAAGCTTTCTTT.